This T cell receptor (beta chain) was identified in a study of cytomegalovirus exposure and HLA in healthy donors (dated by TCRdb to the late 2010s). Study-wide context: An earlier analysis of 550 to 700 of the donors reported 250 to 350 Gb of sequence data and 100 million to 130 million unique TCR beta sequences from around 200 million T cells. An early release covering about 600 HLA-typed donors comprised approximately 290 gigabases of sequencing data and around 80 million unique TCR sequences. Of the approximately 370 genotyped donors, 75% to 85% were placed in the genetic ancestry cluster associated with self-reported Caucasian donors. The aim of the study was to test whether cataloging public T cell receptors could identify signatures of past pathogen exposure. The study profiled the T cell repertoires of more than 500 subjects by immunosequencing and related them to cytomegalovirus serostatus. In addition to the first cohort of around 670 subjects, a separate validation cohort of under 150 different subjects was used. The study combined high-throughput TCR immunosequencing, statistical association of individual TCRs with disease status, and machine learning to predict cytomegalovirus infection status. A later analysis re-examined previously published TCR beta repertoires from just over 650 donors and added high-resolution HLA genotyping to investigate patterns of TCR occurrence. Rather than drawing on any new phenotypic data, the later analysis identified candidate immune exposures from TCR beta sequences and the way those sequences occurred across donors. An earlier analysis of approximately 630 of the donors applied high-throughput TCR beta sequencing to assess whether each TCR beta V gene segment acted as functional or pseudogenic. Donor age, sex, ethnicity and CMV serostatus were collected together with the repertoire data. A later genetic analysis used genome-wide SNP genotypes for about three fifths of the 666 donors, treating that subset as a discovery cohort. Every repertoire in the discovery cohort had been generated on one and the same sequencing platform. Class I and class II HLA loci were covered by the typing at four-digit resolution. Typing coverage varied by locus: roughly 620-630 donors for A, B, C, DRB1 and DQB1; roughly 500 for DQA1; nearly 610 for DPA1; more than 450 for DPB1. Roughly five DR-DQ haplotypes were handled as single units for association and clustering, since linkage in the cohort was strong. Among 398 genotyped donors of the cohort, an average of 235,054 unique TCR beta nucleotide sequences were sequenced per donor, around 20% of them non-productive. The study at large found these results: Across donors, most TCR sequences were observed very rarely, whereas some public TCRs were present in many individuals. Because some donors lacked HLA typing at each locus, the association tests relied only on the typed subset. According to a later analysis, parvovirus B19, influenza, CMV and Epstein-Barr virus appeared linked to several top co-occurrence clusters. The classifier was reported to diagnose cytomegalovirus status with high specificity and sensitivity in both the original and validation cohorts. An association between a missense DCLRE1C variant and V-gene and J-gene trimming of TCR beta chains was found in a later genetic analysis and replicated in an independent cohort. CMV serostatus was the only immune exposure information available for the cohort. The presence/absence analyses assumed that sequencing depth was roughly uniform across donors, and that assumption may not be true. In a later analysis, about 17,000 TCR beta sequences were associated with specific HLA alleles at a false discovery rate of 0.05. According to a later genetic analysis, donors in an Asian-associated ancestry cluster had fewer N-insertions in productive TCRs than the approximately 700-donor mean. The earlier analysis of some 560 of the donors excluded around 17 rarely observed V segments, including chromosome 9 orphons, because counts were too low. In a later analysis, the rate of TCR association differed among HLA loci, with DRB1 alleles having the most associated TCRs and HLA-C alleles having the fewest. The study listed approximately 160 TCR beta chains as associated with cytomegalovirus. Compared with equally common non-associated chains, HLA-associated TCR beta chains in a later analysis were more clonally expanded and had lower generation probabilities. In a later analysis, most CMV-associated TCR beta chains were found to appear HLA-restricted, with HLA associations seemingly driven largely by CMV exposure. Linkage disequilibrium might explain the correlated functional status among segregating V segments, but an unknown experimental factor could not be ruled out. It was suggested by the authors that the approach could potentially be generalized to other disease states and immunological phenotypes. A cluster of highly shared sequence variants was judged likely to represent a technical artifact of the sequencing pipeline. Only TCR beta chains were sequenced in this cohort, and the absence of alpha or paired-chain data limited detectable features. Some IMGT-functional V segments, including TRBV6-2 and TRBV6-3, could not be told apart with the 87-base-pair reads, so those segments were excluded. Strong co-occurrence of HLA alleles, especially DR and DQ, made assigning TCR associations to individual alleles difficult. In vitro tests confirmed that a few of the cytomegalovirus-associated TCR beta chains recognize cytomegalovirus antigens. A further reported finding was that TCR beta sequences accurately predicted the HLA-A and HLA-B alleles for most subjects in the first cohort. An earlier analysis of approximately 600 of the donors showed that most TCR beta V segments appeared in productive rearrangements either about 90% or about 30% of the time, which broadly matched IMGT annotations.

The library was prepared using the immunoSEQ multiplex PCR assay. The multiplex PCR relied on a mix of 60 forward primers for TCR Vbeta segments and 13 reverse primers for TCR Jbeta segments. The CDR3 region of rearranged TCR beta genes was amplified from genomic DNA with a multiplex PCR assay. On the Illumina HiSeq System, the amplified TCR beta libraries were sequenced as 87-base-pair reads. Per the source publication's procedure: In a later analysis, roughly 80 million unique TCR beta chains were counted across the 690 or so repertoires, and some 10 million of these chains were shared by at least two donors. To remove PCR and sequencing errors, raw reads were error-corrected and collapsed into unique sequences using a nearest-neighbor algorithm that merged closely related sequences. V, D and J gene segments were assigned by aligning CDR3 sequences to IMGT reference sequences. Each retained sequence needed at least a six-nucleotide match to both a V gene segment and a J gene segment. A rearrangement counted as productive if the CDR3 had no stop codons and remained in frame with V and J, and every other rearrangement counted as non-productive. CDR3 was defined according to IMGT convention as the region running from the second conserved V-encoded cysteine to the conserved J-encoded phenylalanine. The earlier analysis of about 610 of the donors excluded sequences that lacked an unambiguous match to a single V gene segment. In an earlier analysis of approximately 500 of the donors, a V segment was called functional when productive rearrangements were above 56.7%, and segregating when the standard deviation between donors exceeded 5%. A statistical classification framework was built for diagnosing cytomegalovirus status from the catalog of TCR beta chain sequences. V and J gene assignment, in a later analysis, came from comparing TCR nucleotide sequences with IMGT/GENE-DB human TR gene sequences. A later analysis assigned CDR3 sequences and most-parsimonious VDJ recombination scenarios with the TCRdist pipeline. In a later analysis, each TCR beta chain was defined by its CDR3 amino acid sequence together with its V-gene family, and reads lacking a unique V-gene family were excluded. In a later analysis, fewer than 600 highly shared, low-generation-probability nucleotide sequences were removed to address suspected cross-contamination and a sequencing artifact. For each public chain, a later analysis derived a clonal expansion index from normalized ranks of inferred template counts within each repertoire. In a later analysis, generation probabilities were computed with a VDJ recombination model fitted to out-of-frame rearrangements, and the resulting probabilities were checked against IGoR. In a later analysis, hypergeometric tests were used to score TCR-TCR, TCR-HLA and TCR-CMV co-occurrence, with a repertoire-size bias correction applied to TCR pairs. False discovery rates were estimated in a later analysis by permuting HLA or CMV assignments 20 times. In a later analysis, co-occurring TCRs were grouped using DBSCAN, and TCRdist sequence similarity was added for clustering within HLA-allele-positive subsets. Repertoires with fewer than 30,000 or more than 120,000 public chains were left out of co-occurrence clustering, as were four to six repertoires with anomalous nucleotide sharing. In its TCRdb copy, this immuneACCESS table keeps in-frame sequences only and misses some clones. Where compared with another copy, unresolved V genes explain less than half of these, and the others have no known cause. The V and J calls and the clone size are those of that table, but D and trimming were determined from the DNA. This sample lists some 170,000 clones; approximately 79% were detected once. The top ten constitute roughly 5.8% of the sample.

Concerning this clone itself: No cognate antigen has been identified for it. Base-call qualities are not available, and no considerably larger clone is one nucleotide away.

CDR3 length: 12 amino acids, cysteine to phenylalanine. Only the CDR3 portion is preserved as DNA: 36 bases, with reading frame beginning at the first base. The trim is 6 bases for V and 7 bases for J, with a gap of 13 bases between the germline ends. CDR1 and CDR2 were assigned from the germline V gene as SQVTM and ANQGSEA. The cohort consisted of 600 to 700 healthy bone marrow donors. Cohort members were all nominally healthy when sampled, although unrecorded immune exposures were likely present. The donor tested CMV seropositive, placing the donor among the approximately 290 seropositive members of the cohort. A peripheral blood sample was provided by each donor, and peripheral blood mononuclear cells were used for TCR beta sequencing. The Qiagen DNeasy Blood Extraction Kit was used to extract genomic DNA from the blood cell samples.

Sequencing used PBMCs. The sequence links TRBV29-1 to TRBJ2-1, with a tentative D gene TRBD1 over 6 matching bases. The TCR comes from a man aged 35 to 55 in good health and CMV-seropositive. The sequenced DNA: TGCAGCGTACAACAGGGTAGTAATGAGCAGTTCTTC. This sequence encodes CSVQQGSNEQFF.